Following are 13 T cell receptor beta chains from one sample sequenced in a study of glioma-infiltrating T cells. The iRepertoire nested amplicon-rescue multiplex PCR amplified TCR alpha and beta CDR3s from RNA. TCRdb reanalysed the multiplex PCR reads using MiXCR and keeps one entry per CDR3 protein. Here the sample spans approximately 89,000 distinct CDR3 sequences, around 23% being singletons. The source material was glioma tissue, nonneoplastic brain tissue, or PBMCs (not recorded which). The source of these receptors is a human donor with low-grade glioma or glioblastoma, undergoing nonglioma brain surgery, or in good health (not recorded which).

This clonotype has only one observation. A clone one base away is much larger, so this may be a read error. V and J are TRBV7-2 and TRBJ2-3; D call uncertain. Germline V lookup: CDR1 SGHTA, CDR2 FQGNSA. Trimming took off 5 bases at V and 7 bases at J, with 13 bases between the two ends. This CDR3 region has 13 residues. For the CDR3, the DNA is TGTGCCAGCAGCCTCTACCATCAAAATACGCAGTATTTT. Amino acids: CASSLYHQNTQYF.

This clonotype came up a few times. J is TRBJ1-2 and V is TRBV12-3 or TRBV12-4; D gene uncertain. The CDR3 length is 14 residues. V lost 6 bases and J 2 bases, leaving 13 bases between the germline ends. The CDR3 DNA follows: TGTGCCAGCAGAACAGATCTATCCAACTATGGCTACACCTTC. Its translation: CASRTDLSNYGYTF.

This clonotype was observed many times. The gene calls are TRBV6-1 and TRBJ2-7; D assignment may be TRBD1 or TRBD2 (5 bases each). Germline-derived CDR1 and CDR2 are MNHNS and SASEGT. The V gene lost 4 bases and the J gene lost 8 bases, with 18 bases spanning the gap. The CDR3 totals 14 residues. CDR3 in DNA: TGTGCCAGCAGTGCCCGGGACGGATCTACGAAGCAGTACTTC. Its protein product is CASSARDGSTKQYF.

This chain uses TRBV11-2 with TRBJ2-3; 7 bases fit TRBD1. The length of the CDR3 is 17 residues. V was clipped by 1 base and J by 3 bases; unmatched bases: 10. The germline V gene has CDR1 SGHAT and CDR2 FQNNGV. The CDR3 loop is CASSLVVEDRLTDTQYF. The CDR3 DNA reads TGTGCCAGCAGCTTAGTGGTGGAGGACAGGCTTACAGATACGCAGTATTTT. The full variable domain, rest sourced from reference TRBV11-2 and TRBJ2-3, is EAGVAQSPRYKIIEKRQSVAFWCNPISGHATLYWYQQILGQGPKLLIQFQNNGVVDDSQLPKDRFSAERLKGVDSTLKIQPAKLEDSAVYLCASSLVVEDRLTDTQYFGPGTRLTVL.

As concerns this clonotype: A much larger clone is a single base away; this may be a read error. This chain connects TRBV20-1 to TRBJ1-3, with D possibly matching TRBD1 (6 bases). The CDR3 loop spans 14 amino acids. CDR1 DFQATT and CDR2 SNEGSKA come from the germline V gene (reference sequence). The CDR3 spells CSATITGSGNAIYF. CDR3 nucleotide sequence: TGCAGTGCTACAATCACAGGGTCGGGAAACGCCATATATTTT.

This clonotype was observed at least ten times. V usage is TRBV6-1 and J usage is TRBJ1-1; 7 bases match TRBD1. The ends lost 5 bases at V and 3 bases at J; junction bases unmatched: 3. The germline V gene has CDR1 MNHNS and CDR2 SASEGT. This CDR3 contains 13 residues. Here the CDR3 reads CASSSGTDTEAFF. The CDR3 bases are TGTGCCAGCAGTTCAGGGACAGACACTGAAGCTTTCTTT.

This clonotype was counted ten times or more. The chain recombines TRBV12-3 or TRBV12-4 with TRBJ1-5; D remains unclear. The CDR3 consists of 15 residues. The ends were cut back, 3 bases at V and 2 bases at J, with 11 bases in the middle. In nucleotides, the CDR3 is TGTGCCAGCAGTTTTATGGGGTGGGGCAATCAGCCCCAGCATTTT. Residues: CASSFMGWGNQPQHF.

Turning to this clonotype: One base away lies a much larger clone, so this may be a sequencing read error. The CDR3: CATSGTGTQGYEQYF. As DNA, the CDR3 is TGTGCCACCAGCGGAACCGGGACCCAGGGGTACGAGCAGTACTTC. V is TRBV15 and J is TRBJ2-7, with TRBD1 as a possible D gene (6 bases). In germline, CDR1 is LNHNV, CDR2 YYDKDF (reference sequence). The V end lost 5 bases, the J end lost 4 bases, and 18 bases lay between the germline ends. This CDR3 is 15 amino acids long.

To note about this clonotype: This clone may be a read error of a much larger clone one base away. V is TRBV29-1 and J is TRBJ1-5; tentatively, D is TRBD1 (5 bases). This CDR3 region has 14 residues. The V gene's germline CDR1 is SQVTM and CDR2 ANQGSEA. Between the trimmed V and J ends, which lost 6 bases and 6 bases, there was a span of 18 bases. CDR3 DNA sequence: TGCAGCGTGGCAACAGGTACGACGGGTCAGCCCCAGCATTTT. It codes for CSVATGTTGQPQHF.

This clonotype showed up many times. The rearrangement links TRBV7-9 to TRBJ1-3; no reliable D call. The CDR3 extends over 17 amino acids. Trimming stripped 5 bases from V and 3 bases from J, with 20 bases between. Germline values: CDR1 SEHNR, CDR2 FQNEAQ (reference sequence). CDR3 loop: CASSHDVPLSSGNTIYF. CDR3 nucleotide sequence: TGTGCCAGCAGCCACGACGTTCCGCTGTCGAGTGGAAACACCATATATTTT.

This clonotype was counted many times. The rearrangement links TRBV18 to TRBJ1-5; 11 positions agree with TRBD1. The CDR3 is 14 amino acids. J was trimmed by 7 bases and V by 3 bases; bases with no gene match: 2. CDR1 and CDR2 from the germline V gene are KGHSH and LQKENI. For the CDR3, the DNA is TGTGCCAGCTCACCGGGACAGGGGGAACAGCCCCAGCATTTT. Translated: CASSPGQGEQPQHF.

The chain recombines TRBV29-1 with TRBJ2-7; TRBD1 aligns across 9 bases. Germline V gene lookup returns CDR1 SQVTM and CDR2 ANQGSEA. The CDR3 length is 14 residues. Trimming at V came to 6 bases and at J to 0 bases, leaving 6 bases not matched to a gene. CDR3 sequence reads: CSVGGTGISYEQYF. CDR3 in DNA: TGCAGCGTGGGAGGGACAGGGATCTCCTACGAGCAGTACTTC.

This clonotype was counted many times. The V gene is TRBV4-1, the J gene TRBJ2-5; possibly TRBD1 for D (6 bases). V lost 0 bases, J lost 5 bases, and 13 bases lay in between. The CDR3 contains 15 residues. Germline CDR1 MGHRA, CDR2 YSYEKL. The CDR3 is CASSQDPGARETQYF. The DNA for the CDR3 is TGCGCCAGCAGCCAAGACCCAGGGGCGCGGGAGACCCAGTACTTC.